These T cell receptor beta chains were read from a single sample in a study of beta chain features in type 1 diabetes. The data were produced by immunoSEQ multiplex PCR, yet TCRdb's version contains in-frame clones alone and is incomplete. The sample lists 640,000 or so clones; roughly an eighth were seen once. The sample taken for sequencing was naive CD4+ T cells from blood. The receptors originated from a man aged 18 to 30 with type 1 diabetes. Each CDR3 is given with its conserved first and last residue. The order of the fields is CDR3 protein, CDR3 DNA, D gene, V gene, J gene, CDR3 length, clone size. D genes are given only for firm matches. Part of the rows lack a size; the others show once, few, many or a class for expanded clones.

CASSLDRPKETQYF	TGTGCCAGCAGCTTGGACAGGCCAAAAGAGACCCAGTACTTC	TRBD1	TRBV7-2	TRBJ2-5	14	few
CASSQEMDRSYGYTF	TGCGCCAGCAGCCAAGAAATGGACAGATCCTATGGCTACACCTTC	-	TRBV4-1	TRBJ1-2	15	-
CASSLHRKETQYF	TGTGCCAGCAGTTTGCACAGGAAAGAGACCCAGTACTTC	-	TRBV27	TRBJ2-5	13	few
CASTKTGARGLFF	TGTGCCAGCACTAAAACCGGGGCAAGGGGGCTGTTTTTT	-	TRBV7-2	TRBJ2-2	13	-
CASTTGPADTQYF	TGTGCCAGTACCACAGGGCCCGCAGATACGCAGTATTTT	-	TRBV19	TRBJ2-3	13	-
CASSSSGYEQYF	TGTGCCAGTAGTTCTAGCGGCTACGAGCAGTACTTC	TRBD2	TRBV19	TRBJ2-7	12	-
CASSIGREQGYTF	TGTGCCAGTAGTATAGGCAGGGAACAGGGCTACACCTTC	-	TRBV19	TRBJ1-2	13	few
CAWSEQAYEQYF	TGTGCCTGGAGTGAACAGGCATACGAGCAGTACTTC	-	TRBV30	TRBJ2-7	12	-
CASSGQGPNQETQYF	TGTGCCAGCAGTGGACAGGGCCCTAACCAAGAGACCCAGTACTTC	TRBD1	TRBV2	TRBJ2-5	15	-
CASSKNRVANTDTQYF	TGTGCCAGCAGTAAAAACAGGGTCGCGAACACAGATACGCAGTATTTT	-	TRBV2	TRBJ2-3	16	-
CASSQDRLAGTPNEQFF	TGCGCCAGCAGCCAAGATCGATTGGCAGGGACCCCCAATGAGCAGTTCTTC	-	TRBV4-1	TRBJ2-1	17	-
CAWSVGGGSEKLFF	TGTGCCTGGAGTGTTGGAGGGGGCTCTGAAAAACTGTTTTTT	TRBD1	TRBV30	TRBJ1-4	14	-
CASSYSNGHDTGELFF	TGTGCCAGCAGTTACTCTAACGGACATGACACCGGGGAGCTGTTTTTT	-	TRBV6-5	TRBJ2-2	16	-
CAISESTDYGYTF	TGTGCCATCAGTGAGTCGACCGATTATGGCTACACCTTC	-	TRBV6-1	TRBJ1-2	13	-
CASSLGGMESSYEQYF	TGCGCCAGCAGCTTGGGTGGTATGGAGAGCTCCTACGAGCAGTACTTC	-	TRBV5-1	TRBJ2-7	16	-
CASNRAGGGEAFF	TGTGCCAGCAACCGAGCTGGGGGCGGGGAAGCTTTCTTT	-	TRBV2	TRBJ1-1	13	-
CASSLAAGGAGSPLHF	TGTGCCAGCAGCTTAGCCGCCGGGGGGGCAGGATCACCCCTCCACTTT	-	TRBV7-9	TRBJ1-6	16	-
CASSLLGDCFF	TGTGCCAGCAGCTTGTTGGGGGACTGCTTCTTC	-	TRBV5-6	TRBJ2-1	11	few
CASSPRTGYGYTF	TGTGCCAGTAGTCCCAGGACAGGGTATGGCTACACCTTC	TRBD1	TRBV19	TRBJ1-2	13	-
CASSQDPEASPTQPQHF	TGTGCCAGCAGCCAAGATCCGGAGGCCAGCCCGACTCAGCCCCAGCATTTT	-	TRBV4-2	TRBJ1-5	17	few
CASSLYDQNTEAFF	TGTGCCAGCAGTTTATACGATCAGAACACTGAAGCTTTCTTT	-	TRBV27	TRBJ1-1	14	-
CATSSEAGQLNQPQHF	TGTGCCACCAGCAGCGAAGCGGGGCAGCTCAATCAGCCCCAGCATTTT	-	TRBV15	TRBJ1-5	16	-
CASSVGQGGGNQPQHF	TGTGCCAGCAGCGTCGGACAGGGCGGGGGCAATCAGCCCCAGCATTTT	TRBD1	TRBV7-6	TRBJ1-5	16	few
CASSSWTWPNTDTQYF	TGTGCCAGCAGCTCATGGACATGGCCCAACACAGATACGCAGTATTTT	-	TRBV9	TRBJ2-3	16	-
CASRLGLDPEAFF	TGTGCCAGTAGACTCGGGCTCGACCCCGAAGCTTTCTTT	-	TRBV19	TRBJ1-1	13	-
CASSLKGRSGYSPLHF	TGTGCCAGCAGCCTGAAGGGCCGGAGCGGATATTCACCCCTCCACTTT	-	TRBV7-2	TRBJ1-6	16	-
CASSLGTGLGETQYF	TGCGCCAGCAGCTTGGGAACGGGACTGGGGGAGACCCAGTACTTC	-	TRBV5-1	TRBJ2-5	15	few
CASSFAGSTDTQYF	TGTGCCAGCAGTTTTGCGGGGAGCACAGATACGCAGTATTTT	-	TRBV2	TRBJ2-3	14	-
CASSLVPTEAFF	TGTGCCAGCAGCTTAGTTCCCACTGAAGCTTTCTTT	-	TRBV13	TRBJ1-1	12	-
CASSLEDLQPQHF	TGTGCCAGCAGCTTAGAAGATCTTCAGCCCCAGCATTTT	-	TRBV7-9	TRBJ1-5	13	-
CASSRIGGAKSSYNEQFF	TGTGCCAGCAGTCGAATCGGGGGAGCGAAGAGCTCCTACAATGAGCAGTTCTTC	-	TRBV7-2	TRBJ2-1	18	few
CASGQGDTEAFF	TGTGCCTCCGGGCAGGGAGACACTGAAGCTTTCTTT	-	TRBV30	TRBJ1-1	12	few
CASSLFRGNSPLHF	TGTGCCAGCAGCTTGTTCAGGGGTAATTCACCCCTCCACTTT	-	TRBV5-4	TRBJ1-6	14	-
CASSPPGVSKNIQYF	TGTGCCAGCAGCCCGCCCGGGGTTTCCAAAAACATTCAGTACTTC	-	TRBV28	TRBJ2-4	15	few
CASSYSRGFQETQYF	TGTGCCAGCAGTTACTCGAGGGGTTTCCAAGAGACCCAGTACTTC	-	TRBV6-6	TRBJ2-5	15	-
CASSFQGRPYNEQFF	TGTGCCAGCAGTTTTCAGGGCCGCCCCTACAATGAGCAGTTCTTC	-	TRBV27	TRBJ2-1	15	few
CASRQANYGYTF	TGTGCCAGCAGGCAAGCTAACTATGGCTACACCTTC	-	TRBV28	TRBJ1-2	12	few
CATSREPHEQYF	TGTGCCACCAGCAGAGAGCCCCACGAGCAGTACTTC	-	TRBV15	TRBJ2-7	12	-
CASSEALLYSYSPLHF	TGTGCCAGCAGTGAAGCGCTTTTGTACAGCTATTCACCCCTCCACTTT	-	TRBV2	TRBJ1-6	16	-
CASSQPSGAAYEQYF	TGCGCCAGCAGCCAACCTAGCGGGGCCGCCTACGAGCAGTACTTC	TRBD2	TRBV4-1	TRBJ2-7	15	few
CSGTRDSTTGELFF	TGCAGCGGGACACGGGACAGTACCACCGGGGAGCTGTTTTTT	TRBD1	TRBV29-1	TRBJ2-2	14	-
CASGLRSGGANEQFF	TGTGCCAGCGGACTTCGGAGCGGGGGGGCCAATGAGCAGTTCTTC	TRBD2	TRBV9	TRBJ2-1	15	-
CASSLLDTDTQYF	TGTGCCAGCAGCCTCCTGGACACAGATACGCAGTATTTT	-	TRBV7-9	TRBJ2-3	13	-
CASSATATNEKLFF	TGTGCCAGCAGCGCCACCGCAACTAATGAAAAACTGTTTTTT	-	TRBV7-2	TRBJ1-4	14	-
CSVVGSYEQYF	TGCAGCGTTGTGGGATCCTACGAGCAGTACTTC	-	TRBV29-1	TRBJ2-7	11	-
CASSVAPASGGFTDTQYF	TGTGCCAGCAGCGTAGCTCCGGCTAGCGGGGGCTTCACAGATACGCAGTATTTT	TRBD2	TRBV9	TRBJ2-3	18	-
CASSSSGLSNQPQHF	TGTGCCAGCAGTTCCAGTGGTTTGAGCAATCAGCCCCAGCATTTT	-	TRBV27	TRBJ1-5	15	-
CASSGDRGPQETQYF	TGCGCCAGCAGCGGCGACAGGGGTCCCCAAGAGACCCAGTACTTC	TRBD1	TRBV5-1	TRBJ2-5	15	-
CASSTQGGEQYF	TGTGCCAGTAGCACTCAAGGGGGCGAGCAGTACTTC	-	TRBV19	TRBJ2-7	12	few
CASRRNPDTEAFF	TGTGCCAGCAGACGTAATCCGGACACTGAAGCTTTCTTT	-	TRBV11-1	TRBJ1-1	13	-
CASSFRLGTYEQYF	TGTGCCAGCAGCTTCAGACTAGGGACTTACGAGCAGTACTTC	-	TRBV7-2	TRBJ2-7	14	few
CASSLGEPSYNEQFF	TGTGCCAGCAGCTTGGGGGAGCCATCCTACAATGAGCAGTTCTTC	-	TRBV5-4	TRBJ2-1	15	few
CASSPAAMNTEAFF	TGTGCCAGCTCACCGGCGGCGATGAACACTGAAGCTTTCTTT	-	TRBV18	TRBJ1-1	14	few
CASSPPGGGRETQYF	TGTGCCAGCTCACCACCGGGAGGGGGTCGGGAGACCCAGTACTTC	-	TRBV18	TRBJ2-5	15	few